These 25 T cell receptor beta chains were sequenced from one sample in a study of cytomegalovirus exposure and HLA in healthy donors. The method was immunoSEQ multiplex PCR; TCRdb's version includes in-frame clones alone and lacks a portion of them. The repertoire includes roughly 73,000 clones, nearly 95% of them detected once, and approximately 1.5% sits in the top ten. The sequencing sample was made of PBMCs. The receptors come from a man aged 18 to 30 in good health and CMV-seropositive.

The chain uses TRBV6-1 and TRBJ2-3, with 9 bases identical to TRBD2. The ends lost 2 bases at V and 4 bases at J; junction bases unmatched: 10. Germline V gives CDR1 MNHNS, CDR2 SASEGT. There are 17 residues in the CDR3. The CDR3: CASSESLAGIAPDTQYF. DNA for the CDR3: TGTGCCAGCAGTGAATCCCTAGCGGGAATAGCCCCAGATACGCAGTATTTT.

The CDR3 reads CASSPKDRPDITEAFF. The CDR3 DNA is TGTGCCAGCTCACCAAAGGACAGACCTGATATCACTGAAGCTTTCTTT. The J gene is TRBJ1-1, the V gene TRBV18; a possible D gene is TRBD1 (6 bases). Per germline, CDR1 KGHSH and CDR2 LQKENI. The CDR3 contains 16 residues. V was shortened by 2 bases and J by 4 bases, with 17 bases between the two germline ends.

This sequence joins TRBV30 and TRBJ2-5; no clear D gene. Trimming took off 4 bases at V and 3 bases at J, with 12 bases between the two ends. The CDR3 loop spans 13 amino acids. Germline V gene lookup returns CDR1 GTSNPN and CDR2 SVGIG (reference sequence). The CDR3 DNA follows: TGTGCCTGGACCTTCGCCCCAGAAGAGACCCAGTACTTC. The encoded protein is CAWTFAPEETQYF.

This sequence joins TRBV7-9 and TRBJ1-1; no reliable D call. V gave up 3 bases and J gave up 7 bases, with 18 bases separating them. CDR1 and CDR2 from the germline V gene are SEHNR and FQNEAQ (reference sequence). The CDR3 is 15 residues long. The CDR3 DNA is TGTGCCAGCAGCTTGGTCCAGCCCCGGGTAGATGAAGCTTTCTTT. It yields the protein CASSLVQPRVDEAFF.

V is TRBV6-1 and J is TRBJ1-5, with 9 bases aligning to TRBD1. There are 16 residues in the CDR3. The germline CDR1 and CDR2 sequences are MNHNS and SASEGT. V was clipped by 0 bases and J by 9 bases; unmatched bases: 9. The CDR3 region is CASSEALGQGLGPQHF. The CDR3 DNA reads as TGTGCCAGCAGTGAAGCGCTGGGACAGGGTCTGGGGCCCCAGCATTTT.

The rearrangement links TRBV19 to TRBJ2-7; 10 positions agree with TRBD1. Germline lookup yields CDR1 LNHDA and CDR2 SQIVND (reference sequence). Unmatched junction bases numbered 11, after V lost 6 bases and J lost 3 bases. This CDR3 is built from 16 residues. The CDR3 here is CASSLVATGGLYEQYF. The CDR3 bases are TGTGCCAGTAGCCTTGTCGCGACAGGGGGCCTCTACGAGCAGTACTTC.

The chain's CDR3 is CASSIGGTGQPEAFF. Here the CDR3 DNA reads TGTGCCAGTAGTATCGGGGGGACAGGCCAACCTGAAGCTTTCTTT. The genes are TRBV19 and TRBJ1-1, with 8 bases lining up with TRBD1. The junction had 9 bases not matched to a gene; V was cut back by 3 bases and J by 6 bases. Germline CDR1 LNHDA, CDR2 SQIVND (reference sequence). This CDR3 has 15 residues.

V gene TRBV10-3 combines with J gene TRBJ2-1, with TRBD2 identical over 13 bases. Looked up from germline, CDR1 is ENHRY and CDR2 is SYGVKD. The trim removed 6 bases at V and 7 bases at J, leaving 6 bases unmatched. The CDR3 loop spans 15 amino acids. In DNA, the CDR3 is TGTGCCATCAGACTAGCGGGAGGGCCTGAAAATGAGCAGTTCTTC. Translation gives CAIRLAGGPENEQFF.

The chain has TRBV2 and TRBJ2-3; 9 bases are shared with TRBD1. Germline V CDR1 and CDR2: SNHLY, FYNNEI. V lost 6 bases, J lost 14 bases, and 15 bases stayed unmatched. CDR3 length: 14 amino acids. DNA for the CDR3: TGTGCCAGCAGGAGGACAGGGGACGGATCCCACAGGTATTTT. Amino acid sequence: CASRRTGDGSHRYF.

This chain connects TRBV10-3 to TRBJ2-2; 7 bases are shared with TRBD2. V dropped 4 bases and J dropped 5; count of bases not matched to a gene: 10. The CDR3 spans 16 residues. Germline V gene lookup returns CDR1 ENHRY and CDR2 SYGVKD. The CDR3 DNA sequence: TGTGCCATCAGTGGTAACCCAGCGGGATCTACCGGGGAGCTGTTTTTT. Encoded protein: CAISGNPAGSTGELFF.

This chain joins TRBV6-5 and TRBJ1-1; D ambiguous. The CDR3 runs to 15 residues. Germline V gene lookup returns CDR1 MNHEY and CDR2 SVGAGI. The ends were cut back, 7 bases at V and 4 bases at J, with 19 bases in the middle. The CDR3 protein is CASTQEGSWVTEAFF. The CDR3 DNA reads TGTGCCAGCACTCAGGAGGGCAGTTGGGTCACTGAAGCTTTCTTT.

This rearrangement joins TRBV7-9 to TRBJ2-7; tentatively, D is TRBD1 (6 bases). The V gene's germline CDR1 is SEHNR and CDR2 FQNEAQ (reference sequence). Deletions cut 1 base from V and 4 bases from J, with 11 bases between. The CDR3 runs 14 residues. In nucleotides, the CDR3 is TGTGCCAGCAGCTTAGTCGGACAGCCGTACGAGCAGTACTTC. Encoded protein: CASSLVGQPYEQYF.

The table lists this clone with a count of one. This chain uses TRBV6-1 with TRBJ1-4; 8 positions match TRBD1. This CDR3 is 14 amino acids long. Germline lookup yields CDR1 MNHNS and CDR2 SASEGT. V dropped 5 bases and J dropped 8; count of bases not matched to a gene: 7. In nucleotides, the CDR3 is TGTGCCAGCAGTTCCGTCGGGACAGGAGAAAAACTGTTTTTT. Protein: CASSSVGTGEKLFF.

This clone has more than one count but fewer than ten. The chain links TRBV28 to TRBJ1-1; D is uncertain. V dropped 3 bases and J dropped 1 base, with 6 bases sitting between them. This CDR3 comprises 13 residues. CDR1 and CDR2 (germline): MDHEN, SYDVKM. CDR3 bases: TGTGCCAGCAGTTTTGGCAGGAACACTGAAGCTTTCTTT. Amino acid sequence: CASSFGRNTEAFF.

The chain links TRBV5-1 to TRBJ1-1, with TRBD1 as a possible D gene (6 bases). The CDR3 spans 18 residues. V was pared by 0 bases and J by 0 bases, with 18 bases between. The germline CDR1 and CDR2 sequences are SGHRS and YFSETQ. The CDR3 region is CASSLGPSRGHVNTEAFF. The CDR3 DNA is TGCGCCAGCAGCTTGGGCCCTTCCAGGGGACACGTGAACACTGAAGCTTTCTTT.

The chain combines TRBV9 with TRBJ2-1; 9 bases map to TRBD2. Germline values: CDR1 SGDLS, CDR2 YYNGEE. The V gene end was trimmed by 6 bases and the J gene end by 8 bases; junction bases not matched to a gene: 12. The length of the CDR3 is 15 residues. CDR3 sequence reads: CASNIAGALVDEQFF. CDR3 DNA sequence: TGTGCCAGCAATATAGCGGGAGCACTAGTCGATGAGCAGTTCTTC.

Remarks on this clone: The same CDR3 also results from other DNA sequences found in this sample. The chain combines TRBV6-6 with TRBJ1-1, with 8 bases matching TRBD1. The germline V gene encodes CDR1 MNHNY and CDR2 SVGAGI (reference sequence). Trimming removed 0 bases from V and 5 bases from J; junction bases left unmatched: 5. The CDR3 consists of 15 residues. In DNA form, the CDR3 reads TGTGCCAGCAGTTACTCCGGGACAGGAGGGACTGAAGCTTTCTTT. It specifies CASSYSGTGGTEAFF.

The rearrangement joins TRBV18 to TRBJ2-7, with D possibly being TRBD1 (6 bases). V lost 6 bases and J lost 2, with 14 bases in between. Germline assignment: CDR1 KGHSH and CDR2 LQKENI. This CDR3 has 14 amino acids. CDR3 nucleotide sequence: TGTGCCAGCTCTCCCGACAGGAACCCCTACGAGCAGTACTTC. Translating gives CASSPDRNPYEQYF.

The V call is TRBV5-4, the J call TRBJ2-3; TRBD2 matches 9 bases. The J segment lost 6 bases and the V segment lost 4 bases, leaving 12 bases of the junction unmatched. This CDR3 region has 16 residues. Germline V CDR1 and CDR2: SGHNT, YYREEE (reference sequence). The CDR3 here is CASSPFGGLAGDTQYF. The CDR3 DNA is TGTGCCAGCAGCCCCTTCGGGGGACTAGCAGGGGATACGCAGTATTTT.

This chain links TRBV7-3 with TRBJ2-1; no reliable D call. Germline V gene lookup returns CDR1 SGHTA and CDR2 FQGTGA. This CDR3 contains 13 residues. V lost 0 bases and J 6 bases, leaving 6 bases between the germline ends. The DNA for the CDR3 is TGTGCCAGCAGCTTAACCGTGAGCAATGAGCAGTTCTTC. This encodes CASSLTVSNEQFF.

CDR3 nucleotide sequence: TGTGCCAGCAGTGAAAGGATAGGGGGCACCTACGAGCAGTACTTC. Amino acids: CASSERIGGTYEQYF. The V and J genes are TRBV2 and TRBJ2-7; 7 positions agree with TRBD1. The length of the CDR3 is 15 residues. In germline, CDR1 is SNHLY, CDR2 FYNNEI. V was clipped by 2 bases and J by 2 bases; unmatched bases: 6.

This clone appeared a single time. The CDR3 DNA follows: TGTGCCAGCAGTTACACAGCGGGAGGTTACGAGCAGTACTTC. This sequence encodes CASSYTAGGYEQYF. The V and J genes are TRBV6-5 and TRBJ2-7; TRBD2 matches 9 bases. The CDR3 contains 14 residues. Per germline, CDR1 MNHEY and CDR2 SVGAGI. Trimming at V came to 2 bases and at J to 4 bases, leaving 3 bases not matched to a gene.

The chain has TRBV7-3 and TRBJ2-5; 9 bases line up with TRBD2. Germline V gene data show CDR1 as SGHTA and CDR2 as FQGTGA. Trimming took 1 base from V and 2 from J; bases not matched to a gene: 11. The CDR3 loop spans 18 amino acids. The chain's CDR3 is CASSLNGAAGGSQETQYF. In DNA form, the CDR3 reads TGTGCCAGCAGCTTAAACGGTGCAGCGGGAGGCTCACAAGAGACCCAGTACTTC.

CDR3 DNA sequence: TGTGCCAGCAGTACCGGGACTAGCGGGACCCGGAGGAATGAGCAGTTCTTC. Translated: CASSTGTSGTRRNEQFF. The chain couples TRBV28 to TRBJ2-1, with 13 bases that match TRBD2. Looked up from germline, CDR1 is MDHEN and CDR2 is SYDVKM. There are 17 residues in the CDR3. Germline trimming cut 5 bases from V and 7 bases from J; bases unmatched to any gene: 11.

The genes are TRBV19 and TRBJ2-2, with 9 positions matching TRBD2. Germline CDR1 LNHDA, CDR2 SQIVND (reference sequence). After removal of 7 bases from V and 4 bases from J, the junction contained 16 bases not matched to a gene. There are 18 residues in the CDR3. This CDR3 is CASTRLAGTPGGTGELFF. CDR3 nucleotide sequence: TGTGCCAGTACCCGGCTAGCGGGAACCCCAGGGGGCACCGGGGAGCTGTTTTTT.